The table lists the clone carrying this T cell receptor (beta chain) with a count of one. TCRdb keeps only in-frame clones here, not all; method: immunoSEQ multiplex PCR. The repertoire holds some 80,000 clones, 75% to 90% seen once, with 15% to 20% in the top ten. CDR1 and CDR2 (germline): LNHDA, SQIVND (reference sequence). Between the trimmed V and J ends, which lost 5 bases and 0 bases, there was a span of 14 bases. The CDR3 runs 16 residues. This sample was included in a study of blood T cell repertoires in COVID-19. About the research overall: PBMCs, B-cell-depleted T cells, or T cells provided the cDNA or gDNA that made up the material.

The receptor was isolated from a human donor in a cohort sampled during active COVID-19. The material sequenced was peripheral blood. The chain combines TRBV19 with TRBJ1-3; D gene unclear. CDR3 in DNA: TGTGCCAGTAGTTTCCTGACATCCGCCTCTGGAAACACCATATATTTT. Its translation is CASSFLTSASGNTIYF.